This T cell receptor beta chain was profiled in a study of T-cell memory formation after mild COVID-19. Overall study: There were largely donor-specific TCR clusters. Broader study findings: The main location of contracting CD4+ clones was CM and EM, and that of contracting CD8+ clones was EMRA. From day 15 to 85, contracting clones were balanced between CD4 and CD8, whereas later expanders leaned toward CD4+.

A note on this clonotype: The target antigen is unknown.

Constant-segment primers served in 5'RACE that generated TCR alpha and TCR beta cDNA libraries bearing sample barcodes and UMIs. TCRdb processed the 5' RACE reads anew with MiXCR; each CDR3 protein has one entry. This sample has approximately 400,000 distinct CDR3 sequences; approximately 19% occur once, and the top ten carry 20% to 25%. The germline V gene has CDR1 SGHVS and CDR2 FQNEAQ. The V gene lost 3 bases and the J gene lost 8 bases, with 8 bases spanning the gap. The CDR3 totals 12 residues. The clonotype was recovered from a man younger than 35 who had mild COVID-19 (a few samples of this study predate the infection). Cell type and time point are not known. The material sequenced was PBMCs or a T cell subset sorted from them (not recorded which). The V and J genes are TRBV7-8 and TRBJ1-5; D is uncertain. CDR3 sequence reads: CASSFVEEPQHF. The CDR3 DNA reads as TGTGCCAGCAGCTTCGTTGAAGAGCCCCAGCATTTT.